This T cell receptor beta chain was sequenced in a study of T cells after yellow fever vaccination. This clonotype has more than one count but fewer than ten. TCRdb fed the 5' RACE reads into MiXCR, producing one record per CDR3 protein. Here the sample spans more than 450,000 distinct CDR3 sequences, around a fifth being singletons. The material sequenced was PBMCs, taken 21 days after the first yellow fever vaccination. This TCR was sampled from a man aged 18 to 29 who received the YFV17D yellow fever vaccine.

The CDR3 region is CASSYYSTEAFF. CDR3 nucleotides: TGTGCCAGCAGTTACTATTCCACTGAAGCTTTCTTT. The J gene is TRBJ1-1, the V gene TRBV6-6; D unresolved. The CDR3 contains 12 residues. Germline assignment: CDR1 MNHNY and CDR2 SVGAGI (reference sequence). Trimming removed 1 base from V and 4 bases from J, with 4 bases in between.